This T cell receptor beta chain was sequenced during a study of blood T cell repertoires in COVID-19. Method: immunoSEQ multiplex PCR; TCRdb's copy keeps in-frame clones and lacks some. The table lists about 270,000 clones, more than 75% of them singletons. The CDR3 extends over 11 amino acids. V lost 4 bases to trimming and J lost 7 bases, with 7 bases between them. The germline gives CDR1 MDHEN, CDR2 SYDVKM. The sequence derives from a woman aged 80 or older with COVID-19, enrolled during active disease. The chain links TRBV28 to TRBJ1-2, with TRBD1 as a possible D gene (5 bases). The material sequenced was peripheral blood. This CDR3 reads CASSSGIGYTF. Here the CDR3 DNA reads TGTGCCAGCAGTTCAGGGATTGGCTACACCTTC.